This T cell receptor beta chain is drawn from a study of graft-versus-host responses after intestinal transplantation. For the study at large: Among the recipients, transplants were multivisceral, liver-intestinal, or isolated intestinal. All of the recipients had induction that used anti-thymocyte globulin, then tacrolimus and steroids for approximately 3 years. Study-wide results and caveats: GvH clonotypes were identified within recipient marrow, with a subset emerging first in ileum or blood.

Repertoires were generated with immunoSEQ multiplex PCR, while TCRdb's copy carries only in-frame clones and drops some. The sample lists around 25,000 clones; almost 40% were seen once. Labeling with CFSE marked about 200,000 responder cells, which were plated with about 200,000 irradiated, violet-dye-labeled stimulator cells. The ends lost 1 base at V and 1 base at J; junction bases unmatched: 5. CDR1 is SGHRS, CDR2 YFSETQ, per germline. This CDR3 is built from 17 residues. The sequence came from a human patient who received an intestinal transplant. The chain carries TRBV5-1 and TRBJ2-7; 13 nucleotides match TRBD2. The sequencing used alloreactive CD4+ T cells from a mixed lymphocyte reaction culture, collected before intestinal transplant. Subset: CFSE-low proliferating T cells sorted from roughly 6-day pre-transplant mixed lymphocyte reaction (GvH or HvG direction). The CDR3 sequence is CASSLTSGRVSSYEQYF. The CDR3 nucleotides are TGCGCCAGCAGCTTGACTAGCGGGAGGGTATCGTCCTACGAGCAGTACTTC.